Listed below are T cell receptor beta chains from one sample, sequenced in a study of T cells in Graves' hyperthyroidism and ophthalmopathy. From the multiplex PCR reads, TCRdb called clonotypes with MiXCR, one entry per CDR3 protein. The data show 380,000 or so distinct CDR3 sequences, 15% to 20% seen once. Sequencing was carried out using blood. These receptor sequences come from a woman aged 18-35 years with Graves' hyperthyroidism. Both conserved end residues are part of each CDR3. The D gene is left open where the match is weak. Only part of the rows carry a size: once, few, many, or a class if the clone is expanded.

J: TRBJ1-5
D: NA
size: many
V: TRBV12-3/TRBV12-4
CDR3: CASSLRREDQPQHF
DNA: TGTGCCAGCAGTTTAAGGAGGGAAGATCAGCCCCAGCATTTT

J: TRBJ2-5
D: TRBD2
size: NA
V: TRBV7-2
CDR3: CASSSSGSGETQYF
DNA: TGTGCCAGCAGCTCTAGCGGGAGTGGAGAGACCCAGTACTTC

J: TRBJ1-2
D: TRBD1
size: many
V: TRBV6-5
CDR3: CASLGRDSNNYGYTF
DNA: TGTGCCAGCCTCGGTCGGGACAGCAATAACTATGGCTACACCTTC

J: TRBJ2-4
D: TRBD1
size: few
V: TRBV12-3/TRBV12-4
CDR3: CASSQGAKNIKYF
DNA: TGTGCCAGCAGCCAGGGGGCCAAAAACATTAAGTACTTC

J: TRBJ1-1
D: NA
size: NA
V: TRBV30
CDR3: CAWPSSRVGANTEAFF
DNA: TGTGCCTGGCCTAGCTCCCGGGTGGGGGCGAACACTGAAGCTTTCTTT

J: TRBJ1-2
D: NA
size: many
V: TRBV6-1
CDR3: CASSEMRERTYGYTF
DNA: TGTGCCAGCAGTGAAATGAGGGAACGTACCTATGGCTACACCTTC

J: TRBJ1-2
D: NA
size: many
V: TRBV2
CDR3: CASSVSGPYGYTF
DNA: TGTGCCAGCAGTGTGTCGGGTCCCTATGGCTACACCTTC

J: TRBJ1-5
D: TRBD1
size: many
V: TRBV25-1
CDR3: CASSVGQGYQPQHF
DNA: TGTGCCAGCAGTGTGGGACAGGGCTATCAGCCCCAGCATTTT

J: TRBJ1-1
D: NA
size: many
V: TRBV7-3
CDR3: CASSSRRNTEAFF
DNA: TGTGCCAGCAGCTCCAGGCGGAACACTGAAGCTTTCTTT

J: TRBJ1-6
D: NA
size: few
V: TRBV14
CDR3: CASSQDLGGSYNSPLHF
DNA: TGTGCCAGCAGCCAAGATCTTGGGGGTTCCTATAATTCACCCCTCCACTTT

J: TRBJ2-7
D: NA
size: many
V: TRBV9
CDR3: CASSEGQSISYEQYF
DNA: TGTGCCAGCAGCGAAGGACAGTCGATTTCCTACGAGCAGTACTTC

J: TRBJ2-7
D: NA
size: many
V: TRBV19
CDR3: CATPKSTPRDEQYF
DNA: TGTGCCACCCCCAAGTCTACCCCCCGCGACGAGCAGTACTTC

J: TRBJ2-5
D: NA
size: NA
V: TRBV20-1
CDR3: CSASLEYQETQYF
DNA: TGCAGTGCTAGTTTGGAGTACCAAGAGACCCAGTACTTC

J: TRBJ1-2
D: NA
size: many
V: TRBV12-3/TRBV12-4
CDR3: CASSLKRGADGYTF
DNA: TGTGCCAGCAGTTTAAAGAGGGGGGCTGATGGCTACACCTTC

J: TRBJ1-1
D: NA
size: many
V: TRBV12-3/TRBV12-4
CDR3: CASTLARRTEAFF
DNA: TGTGCCAGCACCCTGGCCCGGAGGACTGAAGCTTTCTTT

J: TRBJ1-5
D: NA
size: NA
V: TRBV12-3/TRBV12-4
CDR3: CASSPSGGNSNQPQHF
DNA: TGTGCCAGCAGTCCCTCTGGGGGGAATAGCAATCAGCCCCAGCATTTT

J: TRBJ1-1
D: NA
size: once
V: TRBV7-2
CDR3: CASSLAKAVGAFF
DNA: TGTGCCAGCAGCTTAGCGAAGGCCGTCGGAGCTTTCTTT

J: TRBJ2-7
D: NA
size: NA
V: TRBV4-1
CDR3: CASSHGSAREQYF
DNA: TGCGCCAGCAGCCATGGCTCGGCCCGTGAGCAGTACTTC

J: TRBJ1-5
D: NA
size: many
V: TRBV6-1
CDR3: CASSENTDQPQHF
DNA: TGTGCCAGCAGTGAGAATACCGACCAGCCCCAGCATTTT

J: TRBJ2-5
D: TRBD1
size: many
V: TRBV7-6
CDR3: CASSRGQGVQETQYF
DNA: TGTGCCAGCAGCCGGGGACAGGGGGTCCAAGAGACCCAGTACTTC

J: TRBJ1-1
D: NA
size: many
V: TRBV9
CDR3: CASSVDHSPEAFF
DNA: TGTGCCAGCAGCGTAGATCATAGCCCTGAAGCTTTCTTT

J: TRBJ1-3
D: NA
size: few
V: TRBV20-1
CDR3: CSATDGGVFLSGNTIYF
DNA: TGCAGTGCCACGGACGGGGGGGTCTTCCTCTCTGGAAACACCATATATTTT

J: TRBJ2-2
D: TRBD1
size: many
V: TRBV5-5
CDR3: CASSLARGREFGELFF
DNA: TGTGCCAGCAGCTTGGCCAGGGGGCGCGAGTTCGGGGAGCTGTTTTTT

J: TRBJ2-2
D: NA
size: few
V: TRBV30
CDR3: CAWSTGQNTGELFF
DNA: TGTGCCTGGAGTACTGGACAAAACACCGGGGAGCTGTTTTTT

J: TRBJ1-1
D: TRBD1
size: NA
V: TRBV12-3/TRBV12-4
CDR3: CASGSTGILNTEAFF
DNA: TGTGCCAGCGGCTCGACAGGGATTTTAAACACTGAAGCTTTCTTT

J: TRBJ1-2
D: NA
size: many
V: TRBV6-5
CDR3: CASSPFEGRGNYGYTF
DNA: TGTGCCAGCAGTCCCTTTGAGGGTCGGGGGAACTATGGCTACACCTTC

J: TRBJ2-5
D: NA
size: few
V: TRBV28
CDR3: CASQTGGDIQYF
DNA: TGTGCCAGCCAGACGGGCGGGGACATCCAGTACTTC

J: TRBJ2-7
D: TRBD1
size: many
V: TRBV6-5
CDR3: CVAGQGSYEQYF
DNA: TGTGTGGCCGGACAGGGCTCCTACGAGCAGTACTTC

J: TRBJ2-7
D: TRBD1
size: many
V: TRBV7-9
CDR3: CASSLRTGPYEQYF
DNA: TGTGCCAGCAGTCTCCGGACAGGGCCCTACGAGCAGTACTTC

J: TRBJ1-1
D: NA
size: many
V: TRBV6-1
CDR3: CATSKQVMNTEAFF
DNA: TGTGCCACCTCAAAACAAGTCATGAACACTGAAGCTTTCTTT

J: TRBJ1-1
D: NA
size: many
V: TRBV12-3/TRBV12-4
CDR3: CASQRTRAGAEAFF
DNA: TGTGCCAGCCAACGGACGAGGGCCGGCGCTGAAGCTTTCTTT

J: TRBJ1-1
D: TRBD1
size: many
V: TRBV28
CDR3: CASGGQGPTEAFF
DNA: TGTGCCAGCGGAGGACAGGGGCCAACTGAAGCTTTCTTT

J: TRBJ2-5
D: NA
size: many
V: TRBV5-1
CDR3: CASSLASQQETQYF
DNA: TGCGCCAGCAGCTTGGCCTCTCAGCAAGAGACCCAGTACTTC

J: TRBJ1-5
D: NA
size: many
V: TRBV19
CDR3: CASKRREQGRFQPQHF
DNA: TGTGCCAGTAAGCGGAGGGAACAGGGCCGCTTTCAGCCCCAGCATTTT

J: TRBJ2-3
D: TRBD2
size: many
V: TRBV12-3/TRBV12-4
CDR3: CASSPRSGGADTQYF
DNA: TGTGCCAGCAGTCCCCGGAGCGGGGGGGCAGATACGCAGTATTTT

J: TRBJ1-1
D: NA
size: NA
V: TRBV3-1
CDR3: CASSPPSSFMNTEAFF
DNA: TGTGCCAGCAGCCCCCCTTCGTCTTTTATGAACACTGAAGCTTTCTTT

J: TRBJ1-1
D: TRBD1
size: many
V: TRBV30
CDR3: CAWSPDRGRAFF
DNA: TGTGCCTGGAGTCCGGACAGGGGAAGAGCTTTCTTT

J: TRBJ2-6
D: NA
size: many
V: TRBV11-1
CDR3: CASSTGGSFSGANVLTF
DNA: TGTGCCAGCAGCACGGGGGGCTCGTTCTCTGGGGCCAACGTCCTGACTTTC

J: TRBJ1-3
D: NA
size: many
V: TRBV29-1
CDR3: CSVRDLGNTIYF
DNA: TGCAGCGTACGGGATCTGGGAAACACCATATATTTT

J: TRBJ2-7
D: NA
size: NA
V: TRBV5-1
CDR3: CASSLGQSSYEQYF
DNA: TGCGCCAGCAGCTTAGGACAGAGCTCCTACGAGCAGTACTTC

J: TRBJ2-2
D: TRBD1
size: many
V: TRBV7-3
CDR3: CASSRQGAGTGELFF
DNA: TGTGCCAGCAGCCGACAGGGGGCGGGCACCGGGGAGCTGTTTTTT

J: TRBJ1-5
D: NA
size: many
V: TRBV30
CDR3: CAWSVLDSAGPQHF
DNA: TGTGCCTGGAGTGTACTGGACAGCGCGGGACCCCAGCATTTT

J: TRBJ2-5
D: NA
size: NA
V: TRBV10-3
CDR3: CAISESRDLTETQYF
DNA: TGTGCCATCAGTGAGTCGAGGGACTTAACGGAGACCCAGTACTTC

J: TRBJ2-2
D: NA
size: many
V: TRBV7-8
CDR3: CASSLGRDWRTGELFF
DNA: TGTGCCAGCAGCTTAGGGCGGGACTGGAGGACCGGGGAGCTGTTTTTT

J: TRBJ2-7
D: TRBD2
size: NA
V: TRBV7-9
CDR3: CASAQGLAHYEQYF
DNA: TGTGCCAGCGCCCAGGGACTAGCGCACTACGAGCAGTACTTC

J: TRBJ1-1
D: NA
size: many
V: TRBV2
CDR3: CASKAAGMNTEAFF
DNA: TGTGCCAGCAAAGCGGCAGGCATGAACACTGAAGCTTTCTTT

J: TRBJ1-1
D: NA
size: many
V: TRBV6-1
CDR3: CASSARNTEAFF
DNA: TGTGCCAGCAGTGCCCGCAACACTGAAGCTTTCTTT

J: TRBJ1-5
D: NA
size: many
V: TRBV4-1
CDR3: CASSQDRASNQPQHF
DNA: TGCGCCAGCAGCCAAGATCGGGCCAGCAATCAGCCCCAGCATTTT

J: TRBJ1-1
D: NA
size: NA
V: TRBV24-1
CDR3: CATSEPGQQNTEAFF
DNA: TGTGCCACCAGTGAACCGGGACAACAGAACACTGAAGCTTTCTTT

J: TRBJ2-5
D: TRBD2
size: NA
V: TRBV18
CDR3: CASSPPGLAGGTQETQYF
DNA: TGTGCCAGCTCACCACCGGGCCTAGCGGGGGGAACCCAAGAGACCCAGTACTTC

J: TRBJ2-5
D: TRBD2
size: many
V: TRBV12-3/TRBV12-4
CDR3: CASSREASETQYF
DNA: TGTGCCAGCAGCCGGGAGGCTTCAGAGACCCAGTACTTC

J: TRBJ2-5
D: NA
size: many
V: TRBV20-1
CDR3: CSANGVETQYF
DNA: TGCAGTGCTAACGGGGTAGAGACCCAGTACTTC

J: TRBJ2-7
D: TRBD2
size: many
V: TRBV7-2
CDR3: CASSSPGGLSYEQYF
DNA: TGTGCCAGCAGCTCGCCGGGGGGACTCTCCTACGAGCAGTACTTC

J: TRBJ2-7
D: TRBD2
size: many
V: TRBV4-2
CDR3: CASSFGGTSGVYEQYF
DNA: TGTGCCAGCAGCTTTGGGGGGACTAGCGGGGTCTACGAGCAGTACTTC

J: TRBJ1-3
D: NA
size: many
V: TRBV28
CDR3: CASWGGAGNTIYF
DNA: TGTGCCAGCTGGGGGGGGGCTGGAAACACCATATATTTT

J: TRBJ2-6
D: NA
size: many
V: TRBV25-1
CDR3: CASSALARGANVLTF
DNA: TGTGCCAGCAGTGCCCTAGCCCGGGGCGCCAACGTCCTGACTTTC